Below, one T cell receptor (beta chain) is given with its context. The table came from immunoSEQ multiplex PCR; TCRdb's copy has only in-frame clones and leaves some out. The data hold some 120,000 clones, with around 89% observed a single time. The data belong to a study of PD-L1 blockade in urothelial cancer. The CDR3 is 17 amino acids. The V segment lost 8 bases and the J segment 5 bases; nucleotides outside the gene matches: 14. The germline V gene encodes CDR1 SGHVS and CDR2 FNYEAQ. The time point here: peripheral blood 6 weeks after treatment start. The sample was PBMCs, taken around atezolizumab (anti-PD-L1) treatment. The source is a man in his sixties with urothelial cancer. The chain uses TRBV7-6 and TRBJ2-1; 11 bases are a match to TRBD2. The CDR3 bases are TGTGCCAGCCAGTCTGGAGGTAGCGGGGGGGAGGACAATGAGCAGTTCTTC. This gives the protein CASQSGGSGGEDNEQFF.